This TCR beta chain was sequenced in a study of blood T cell repertoires in COVID-19. Study-wide background: PBMCs, B-cell-depleted T cells, or T cells were the source of the cDNA or gDNA that made up the material.

Sequenced by immunoSEQ multiplex PCR; TCRdb stores in-frame clones only, minus some. This sample carries 310,000 or so clones, 87% of them seen once, and the ten largest clones take approximately 9%. All enrollees were roughly 18 to 95 years old and from roughly 22 US areas. Each recovered donor of Cohort 3 presented with two negative PCRs, clearance, or symptom resolution. CDR3 length: 18 amino acids. With V trimmed by 0 bases and J by 5 bases, 12 bases remained unmatched. From germline, CDR1 is SGHDN and CDR2 FVKESK. The specimen was PBMCs or T cells enriched from blood (not recorded which). The receptor was isolated from a young woman who had recovered from COVID-19. The V gene is TRBV14, the J gene TRBJ1-1, with 10 bases that match TRBD1. The CDR3 here is CASSQEQIRWDRGTEAFF. For the CDR3, the DNA is TGTGCCAGCAGCCAAGAGCAAATCCGGTGGGACAGGGGTACTGAAGCTTTCTTT.